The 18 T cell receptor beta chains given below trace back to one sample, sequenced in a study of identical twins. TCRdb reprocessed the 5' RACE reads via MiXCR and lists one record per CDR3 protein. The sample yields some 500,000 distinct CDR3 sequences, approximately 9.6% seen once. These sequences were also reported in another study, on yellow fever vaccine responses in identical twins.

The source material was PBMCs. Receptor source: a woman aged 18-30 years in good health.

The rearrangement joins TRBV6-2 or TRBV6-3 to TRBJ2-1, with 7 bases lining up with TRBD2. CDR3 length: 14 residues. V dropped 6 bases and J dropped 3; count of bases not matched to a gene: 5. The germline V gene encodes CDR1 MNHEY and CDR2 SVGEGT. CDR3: CASSLTSDYNEQFF. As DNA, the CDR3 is TGTGCCAGCAGCCTAACTAGCGACTACAATGAGCAGTTCTTC.

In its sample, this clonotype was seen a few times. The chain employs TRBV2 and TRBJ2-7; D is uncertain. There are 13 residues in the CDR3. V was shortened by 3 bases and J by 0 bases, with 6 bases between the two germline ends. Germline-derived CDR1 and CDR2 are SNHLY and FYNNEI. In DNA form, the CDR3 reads TGTGCCAGCAGTGACATGCTCTCCTACGAGCAGTACTTC. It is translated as CASSDMLSYEQYF.

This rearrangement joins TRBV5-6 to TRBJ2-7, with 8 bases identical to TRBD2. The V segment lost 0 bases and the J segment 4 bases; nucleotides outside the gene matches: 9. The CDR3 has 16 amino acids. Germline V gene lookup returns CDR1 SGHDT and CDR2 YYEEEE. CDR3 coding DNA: TGTGCCAGCAGCTTGGGCAGCGGGAGCCCTGGTTACGAGCAGTACTTC. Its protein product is CASSLGSGSPGYEQYF.

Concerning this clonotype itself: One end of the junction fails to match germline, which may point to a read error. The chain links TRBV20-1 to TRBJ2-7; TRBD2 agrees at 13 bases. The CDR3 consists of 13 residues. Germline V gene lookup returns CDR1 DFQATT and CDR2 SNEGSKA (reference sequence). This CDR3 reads CSARTSGSYERYF. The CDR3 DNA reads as TGCAGTGCAAGGACTAGCGGGAGTTACGAGCGGTACTTC.

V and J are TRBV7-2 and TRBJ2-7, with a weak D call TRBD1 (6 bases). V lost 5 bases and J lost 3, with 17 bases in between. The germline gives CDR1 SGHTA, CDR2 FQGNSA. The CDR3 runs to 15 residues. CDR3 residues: CASSTAAGDIYEQYF. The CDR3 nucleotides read TGTGCCAGCAGCACCGCCGCCGGGGACATCTACGAGCAGTACTTC.

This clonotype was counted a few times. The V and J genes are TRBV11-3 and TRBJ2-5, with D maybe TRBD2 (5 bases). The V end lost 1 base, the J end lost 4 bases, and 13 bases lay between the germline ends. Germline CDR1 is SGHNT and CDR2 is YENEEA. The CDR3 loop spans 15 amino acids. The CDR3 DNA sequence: TGTGCCAGCAGCTTAGCCGGAGGAACGCTAGAGACCCAGTACTTC. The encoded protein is CASSLAGGTLETQYF.

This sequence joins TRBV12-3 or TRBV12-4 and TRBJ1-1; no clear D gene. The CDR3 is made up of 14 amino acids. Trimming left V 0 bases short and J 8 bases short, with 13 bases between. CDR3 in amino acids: CASSLALLPGEAFF. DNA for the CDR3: TGTGCCAGCAGTTTAGCGCTCCTCCCCGGGGAAGCTTTCTTT.

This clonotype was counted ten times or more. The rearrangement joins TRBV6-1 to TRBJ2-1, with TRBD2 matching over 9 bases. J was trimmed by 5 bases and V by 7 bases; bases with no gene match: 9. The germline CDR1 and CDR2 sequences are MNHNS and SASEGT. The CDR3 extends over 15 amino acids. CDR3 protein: CASTKRLAADNEQFF. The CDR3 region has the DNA TGTGCCAGCACCAAAAGACTAGCGGCTGACAATGAGCAGTTCTTC.

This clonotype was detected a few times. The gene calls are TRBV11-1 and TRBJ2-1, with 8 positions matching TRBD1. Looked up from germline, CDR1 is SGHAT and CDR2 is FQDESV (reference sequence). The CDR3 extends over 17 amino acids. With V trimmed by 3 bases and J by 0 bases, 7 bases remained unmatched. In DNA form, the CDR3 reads TGTGCCAGCAGCTTGGCCTGGACAGGGAGCTCCTACAATGAGCAGTTCTTC. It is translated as CASSLAWTGSSYNEQFF.

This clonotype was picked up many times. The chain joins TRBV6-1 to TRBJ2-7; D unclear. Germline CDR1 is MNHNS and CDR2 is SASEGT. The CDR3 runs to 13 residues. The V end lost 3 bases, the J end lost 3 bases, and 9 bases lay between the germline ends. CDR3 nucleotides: TGTGCCAGCAGTGATGCCGTCTTCTACGAGCAGTACTTC. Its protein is CASSDAVFYEQYF.

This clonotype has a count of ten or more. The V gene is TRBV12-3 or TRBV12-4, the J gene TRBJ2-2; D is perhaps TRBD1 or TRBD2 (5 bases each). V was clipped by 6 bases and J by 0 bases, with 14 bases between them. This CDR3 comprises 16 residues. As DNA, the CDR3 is TGTGCCAGCAGAGAACCCGGGGCCGCGAACACCGGGGAGCTGTTTTTT. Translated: CASREPGAANTGELFF.

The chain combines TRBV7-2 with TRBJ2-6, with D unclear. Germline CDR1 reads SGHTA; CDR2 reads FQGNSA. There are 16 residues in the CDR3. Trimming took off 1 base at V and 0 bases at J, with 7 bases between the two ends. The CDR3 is CASSLDAASGANVLTF. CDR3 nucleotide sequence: TGTGCCAGCAGCTTAGACGCGGCCTCTGGGGCCAACGTCCTGACTTTC. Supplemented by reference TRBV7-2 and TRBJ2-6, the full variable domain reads GAGVSQSPSNKVTEKGKDVELRCDPISGHTALYWYRQSLGQGLEFLIYFQGNSAPDKSGLPSDRFSAERTGGSVSTLTIQRTQQEDSAVYLCASSLDAASGANVLTFGAGSRLTVL.

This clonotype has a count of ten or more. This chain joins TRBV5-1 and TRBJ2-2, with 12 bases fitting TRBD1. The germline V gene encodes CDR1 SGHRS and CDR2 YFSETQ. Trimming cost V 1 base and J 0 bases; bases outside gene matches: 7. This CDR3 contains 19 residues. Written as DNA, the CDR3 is TGCGCCAGCAGCTTGTGGGACAGGGGGCGCGGATCGAACACCGGGGAGCTGTTTTTT. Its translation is CASSLWDRGRGSNTGELFF.

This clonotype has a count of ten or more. As DNA, the CDR3 is TGCGCCAGCAGCTTGGAACAGACCTACAATGAGCAGTTCTTC. It yields the protein CASSLEQTYNEQFF. V is TRBV5-1 and J is TRBJ2-1, with no clear D. CDR1 is SGHRS and CDR2 is YFSETQ in the germline V gene. CDR3 length: 14 residues. The V end was cut by 0 bases, the J end by 2 bases, with 6 bases between.

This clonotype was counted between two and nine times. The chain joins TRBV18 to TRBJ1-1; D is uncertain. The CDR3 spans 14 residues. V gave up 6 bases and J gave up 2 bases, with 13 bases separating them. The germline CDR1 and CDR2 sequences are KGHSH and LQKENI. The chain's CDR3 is CASSYIRVNTEAFF. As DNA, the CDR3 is TGTGCCAGCTCTTACATACGGGTAAACACTGAAGCTTTCTTT.

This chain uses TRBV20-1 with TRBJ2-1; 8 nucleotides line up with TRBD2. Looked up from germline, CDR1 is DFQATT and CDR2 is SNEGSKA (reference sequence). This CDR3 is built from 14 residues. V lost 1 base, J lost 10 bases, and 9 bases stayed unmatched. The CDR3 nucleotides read TGCAGTGCTAGAGGACTCTCGCGGGGGGACGAGCAGTTCTTC. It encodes CSARGLSRGDEQFF.

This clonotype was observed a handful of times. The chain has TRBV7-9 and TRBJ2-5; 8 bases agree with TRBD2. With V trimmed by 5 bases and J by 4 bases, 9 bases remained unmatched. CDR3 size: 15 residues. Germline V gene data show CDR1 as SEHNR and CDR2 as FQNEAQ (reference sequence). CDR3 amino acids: CASSATPLAVETQYF. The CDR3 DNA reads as TGTGCCAGCAGCGCCACCCCACTAGCGGTAGAGACCCAGTACTTC.

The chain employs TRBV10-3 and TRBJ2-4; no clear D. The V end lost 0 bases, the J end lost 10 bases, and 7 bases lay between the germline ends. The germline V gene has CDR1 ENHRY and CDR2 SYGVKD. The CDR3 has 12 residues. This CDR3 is CAISESRPIQYF. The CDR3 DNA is TGTGCCATCAGTGAGTCGAGACCAATTCAGTACTTC.